The clone carrying this T cell receptor (beta chain) was found many times. Its antigen is unknown. Axillary draining lymph nodes of breast cancer patients supplied the node samples. The data stem from a study of breast tumors, draining lymph nodes, adjacent tissues. Findings of the study overall: Tumors had less TCR diversity than lymph nodes, more than nontumor tissue. Most tumor T cells seemingly derive from lymph node, then expand in tumor.

V was clipped by 3 bases and J by 0 bases; unmatched bases: 8. The CDR3 has 17 amino acids. TCRdb re-called the multiplex PCR reads with MiXCR, one entry per CDR3 protein. There are 150,000 to 250,000 distinct CDR3 sequences in the sample; roughly 31% occur only once, and around 4.4% lies in the top ten. This sequence originates from a female donor with breast cancer. Some clones in this sample may be carry-over from other donors' samples. Sequenced material: axillary lymph node tissue. The chain carries TRBV12-3 or TRBV12-4 and TRBJ2-5; TRBD1 matches at 9 bases. DNA of the CDR3: TGTGCCAGCAGTTTCGAGGGACAGGGCCCCTACCAAGAGACCCAGTACTTC. This codes for CASSFEGQGPYQETQYF.